A selection of T cell receptor beta chains follows, all from one sample in a study of regulatory T cells in long-lasting Graves disease. TCRdb ran MiXCR on the multiplex PCR reads and lists one entry per CDR3 protein. The table lists 300,000 to 400,000 distinct CDR3 sequences, around 15% of them singletons. Another study also made use of these data, one on T cells in Graves' hyperthyroidism and ophthalmopathy.

Here the sequenced sample was peripheral blood mononuclear cells (PBMCs), taken at new diagnosis, from a patient treated with antithyroid drugs. The receptors originated from a man in his forties with Graves disease. Both conserved end residues are part of each CDR3. The D gene is left open where the match is weak. Clone size is not always given. Where it is, it says once, few, many or a class for expanded clones.

TRBJ2-5	many	15	TRBV28	TRBD1	CASRHVGQPEETQYF	TGTGCCAGCAGACATGTGGGACAGCCAGAAGAGACCCAGTACTTC
TRBJ2-3	many	14	TRBV20-1	.	CSAPYSVGTDTQYF	TGCAGTGCGCCCTATTCGGTTGGAACAGATACGCAGTATTTT
TRBJ2-5	few	14	TRBV6-5	.	CASSYAGVQETQYF	TGTGCCAGCAGTTACGCAGGAGTCCAAGAGACCCAGTACTTC
TRBJ2-1	many	14	TRBV5-8	.	CASSQGDPGNEQFF	TGTGCCAGCAGCCAAGGGGACCCTGGGAATGAGCAGTTCTTC
TRBJ2-1	.	13	TRBV24-1	TRBD1	CATGTGGTNEQFF	TGTGCCACCGGAACAGGGGGTACCAATGAGCAGTTCTTC
TRBJ2-7	few	14	TRBV5-8	.	CASSLGTTSYEQYF	TGTGCCAGCAGCTTGGGGACAACCTCCTACGAGCAGTACTTC
TRBJ1-2	few	13	TRBV14	.	CASSQGQVYGYTF	TGTGCCAGCAGCCAAGGACAGGTCTATGGCTACACCTTC
TRBJ2-7	many	15	TRBV20-1	.	CSARDPTEGGHEQYF	TGCAGTGCTAGAGATCCGACCGAGGGGGGACACGAGCAGTACTTC
TRBJ2-7	many	15	TRBV6-2/TRBV6-3	TRBD1	CASRTILGQGDEQYF	TGTGCCAGCAGGACTATCTTGGGACAGGGCGACGAGCAGTACTTC
TRBJ1-1	many	14	TRBV2	.	CASRKLTRDTEAFF	TGTGCCAGCAGAAAATTGACCCGGGACACTGAAGCTTTCTTT
TRBJ2-3	many	15	TRBV2	TRBD2	CASSVERGDTDTQYF	TGTGCCAGCAGTGTGGAGCGGGGGGACACAGATACGCAGTATTTT
TRBJ2-7	many	14	TRBV18	.	CASSPPAGMIKQYF	TGTGCCAGCTCACCACCGGCAGGAATGATCAAGCAGTACTTC
TRBJ1-5	many	14	TRBV28	TRBD1	CASSWDRANQPQHF	TGTGCCAGCAGTTGGGACAGGGCCAATCAGCCCCAGCATTTT
TRBJ2-2	.	16	TRBV7-6	TRBD2	CASSLEERENTGELFF	TGTGCCAGCAGCTTAGAGGAGCGGGAGAACACCGGGGAGCTGTTTTTT
TRBJ2-7	few	16	TRBV28	.	CASSFFRYQDSYEQYF	TGTGCCAGCAGCTTTTTTCGATACCAGGACTCCTACGAGCAGTACTTC
TRBJ2-5	many	13	TRBV3-1	.	CASSRDGKETQYF	TGTGCCAGCAGCCGGGACGGAAAAGAGACCCAGTACTTC
TRBJ1-5	.	14	TRBV5-5	.	CASSLWGVGQPQHF	TGTGCCAGCAGCTTGTGGGGTGTGGGTCAGCCCCAGCATTTT
TRBJ1-2	.	17	TRBV28	.	CASSLYASIDSNYGYTF	TGTGCCAGCAGTTTATACGCGAGTATTGACAGTAACTATGGCTACACCTTC
TRBJ2-7	many	13	TRBV5-1	.	CASSLGHGSEQYF	TGCGCCAGCAGCTTGGGACACGGGTCGGAGCAGTACTTC
TRBJ2-7	many	15	TRBV2	TRBD1	CASSGGTGSSYEQYF	TGTGCCAGCAGTGGCGGGACAGGGAGCTCCTACGAGCAGTACTTC
TRBJ2-7	many	14	TRBV6-1	TRBD1	CASSALGTAYEQYF	TGTGCCAGCAGTGCCCTCGGGACAGCCTACGAGCAGTACTTC
TRBJ2-7	many	13	TRBV3-1	TRBD2	CASSQDGRGGQYF	TGTGCCAGCAGCCAAGATGGGCGGGGGGGGCAGTACTTC
TRBJ1-1	many	15	TRBV7-2	.	CASSYDSSMNTEAFF	TGTGCCAGCAGCTATGACAGTTCCATGAACACTGAAGCTTTCTTT
TRBJ2-3	many	14	TRBV5-1	TRBD1	CASSPSVGQDTQYF	TGCGCCAGCAGCCCCTCGGTGGGACAGGATACGCAGTATTTT
TRBJ1-4	.	13	TRBV19	.	CASSITGVKKLFF	TGTGCCAGTAGTATCACCGGGGTCAAAAAACTGTTTTTT
TRBJ1-6	few	16	TRBV28	.	CASSPGTDGYNSPLHF	TGTGCCAGCAGTCCGGGGACGGATGGATATAATTCACCCCTCCACTTT
TRBJ2-7	many	15	TRBV5-6	TRBD2	CASSWGGRGAYEQYF	TGTGCCAGCAGCTGGGGGGGGAGGGGAGCCTACGAGCAGTACTTC
TRBJ1-2	.	14	TRBV18	.	CASSPTAGDYGYTF	TGTGCCAGCTCACCCACGGCAGGTGACTATGGCTACACCTTC
TRBJ2-5	many	16	TRBV2	TRBD2	CASAGPGLEAQETQYF	TGTGCCAGCGCGGGCCCGGGACTAGAGGCACAAGAGACCCAGTACTTC
TRBJ2-7	many	13	TRBV5-1	.	CASSRDKSYEQYF	TGCGCCAGCAGCCGGGACAAATCCTACGAGCAGTACTTC
TRBJ1-1	.	14	TRBV7-9	TRBD1	CASSFNRQGTEAFF	TGTGCCAGCAGCTTTAACCGACAGGGCACTGAAGCTTTCTTT
TRBJ2-5	.	16	TRBV7-2	TRBD1	CASSEPTGGYQETQYF	TGTGCCAGCAGCGAACCGACAGGGGGCTACCAAGAGACCCAGTACTTC